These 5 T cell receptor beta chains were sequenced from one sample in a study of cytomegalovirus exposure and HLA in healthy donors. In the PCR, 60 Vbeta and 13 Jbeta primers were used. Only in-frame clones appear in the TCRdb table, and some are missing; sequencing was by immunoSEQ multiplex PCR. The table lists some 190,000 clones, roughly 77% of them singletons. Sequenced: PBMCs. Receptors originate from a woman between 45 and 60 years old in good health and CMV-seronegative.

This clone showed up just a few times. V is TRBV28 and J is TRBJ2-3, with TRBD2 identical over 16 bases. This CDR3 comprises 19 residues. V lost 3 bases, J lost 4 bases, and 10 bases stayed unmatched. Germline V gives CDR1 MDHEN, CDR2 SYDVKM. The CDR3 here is CASSLGLAGGPGWPDTQYF. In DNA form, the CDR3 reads TGTGCCAGCAGTTTGGGACTAGCGGGAGGGCCGGGATGGCCAGATACGCAGTATTTT.

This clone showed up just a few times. The CDR3 bases are TGCAGCGTTGCGGGGAGCCTGAACACTGAAGCTTTCTTT. Amino acid sequence: CSVAGSLNTEAFF. The chain employs TRBV29-1 and TRBJ1-1; D is unclear. This CDR3 is 13 amino acids long. Germline-derived CDR1 and CDR2 are SQVTM and ANQGSEA. Deletions cut 4 bases from V and 0 bases from J, with 9 bases between. Filled out from reference TRBV29-1 and TRBJ1-1, the complete variable domain reads SAVISQKPSRDICQRGTSLTIQCQVDSQVTMMFWYRQQPGQSLTLIATANQGSEATYESGFVIDKFPISRPNLTFSTLTVSNMSPEDSSIYLCSVAGSLNTEAFFGQGTRLTVV.

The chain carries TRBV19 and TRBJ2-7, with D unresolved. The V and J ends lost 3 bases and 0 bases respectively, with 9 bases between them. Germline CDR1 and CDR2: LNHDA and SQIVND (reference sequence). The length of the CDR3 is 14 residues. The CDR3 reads CASSMPGYSYEQYF. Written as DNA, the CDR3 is TGTGCCAGTAGTATGCCAGGCTACTCCTACGAGCAGTACTTC.

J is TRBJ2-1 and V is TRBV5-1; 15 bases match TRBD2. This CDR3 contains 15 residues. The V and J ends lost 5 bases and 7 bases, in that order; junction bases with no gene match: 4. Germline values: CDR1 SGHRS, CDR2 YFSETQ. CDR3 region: CASRGGLAGGNEQFF. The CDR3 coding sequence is TGCGCCAGCAGGGGGGGACTAGCGGGGGGTAATGAGCAGTTCTTC.

The CDR3: CASSPGVLQYF. The CDR3 DNA is TGCGCCAGCAGCCCCGGGGTCCTGCAGTACTTC. The chain has TRBV5-1 and TRBJ2-7, with a weak D call TRBD2 (5 bases). Germline-derived CDR1 and CDR2 are SGHRS and YFSETQ. This CDR3 spans 11 amino acids. The V end was cut by 4 bases, the J end by 9 bases, with 11 bases between. The full variable domain, in which reference TRBV5-1 and TRBJ2-7 provide the parts outside the CDR3, is KAGVTQTPRYLIKTRGQQVTLSCSPISGHRSVSWYQQTPGQGLQFLFEYFSETQRNKGNFPGRFSGRQFSNSRSEMNVSTLELGDSALYLCASSPGVLQYFGPGTRLTVT.